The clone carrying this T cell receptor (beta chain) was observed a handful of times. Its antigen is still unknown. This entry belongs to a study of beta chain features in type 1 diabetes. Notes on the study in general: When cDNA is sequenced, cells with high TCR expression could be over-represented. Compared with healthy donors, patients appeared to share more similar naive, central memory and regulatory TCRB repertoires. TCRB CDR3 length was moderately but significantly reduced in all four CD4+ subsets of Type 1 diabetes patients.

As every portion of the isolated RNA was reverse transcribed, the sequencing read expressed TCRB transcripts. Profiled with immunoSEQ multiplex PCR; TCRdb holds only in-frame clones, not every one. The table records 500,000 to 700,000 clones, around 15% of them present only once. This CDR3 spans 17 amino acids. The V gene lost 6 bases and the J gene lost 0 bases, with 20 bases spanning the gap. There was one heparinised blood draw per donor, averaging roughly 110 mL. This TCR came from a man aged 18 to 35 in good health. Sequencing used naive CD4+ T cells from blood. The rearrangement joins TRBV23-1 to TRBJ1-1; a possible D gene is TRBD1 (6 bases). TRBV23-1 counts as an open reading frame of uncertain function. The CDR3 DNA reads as TGCGCCAGCAGCAACAGGGTGGCGGATTTAATGAACACTGAAGCTTTCTTT. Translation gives CASSNRVADLMNTEAFF.